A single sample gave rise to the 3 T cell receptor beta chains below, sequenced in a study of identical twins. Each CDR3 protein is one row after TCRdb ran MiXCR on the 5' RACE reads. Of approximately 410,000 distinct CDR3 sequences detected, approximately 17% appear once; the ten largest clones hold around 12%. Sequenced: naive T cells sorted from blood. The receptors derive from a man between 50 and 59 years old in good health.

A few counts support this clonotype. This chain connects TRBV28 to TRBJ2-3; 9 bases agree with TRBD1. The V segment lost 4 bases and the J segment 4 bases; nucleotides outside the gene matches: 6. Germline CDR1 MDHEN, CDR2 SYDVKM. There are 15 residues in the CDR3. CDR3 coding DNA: TGTGCCAGCAGTTACACAGGGGGCATCGCAGATACGCAGTATTTT. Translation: CASSYTGGIADTQYF.

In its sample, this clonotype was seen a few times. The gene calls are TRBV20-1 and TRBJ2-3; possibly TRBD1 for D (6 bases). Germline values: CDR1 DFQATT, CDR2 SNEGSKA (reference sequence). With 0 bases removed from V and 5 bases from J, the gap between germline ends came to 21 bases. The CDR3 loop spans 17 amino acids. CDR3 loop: CSARDLGLRGTIDTQYF. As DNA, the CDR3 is TGCAGTGCTAGAGATCTTGGGTTGAGGGGGACGATAGATACGCAGTATTTT.

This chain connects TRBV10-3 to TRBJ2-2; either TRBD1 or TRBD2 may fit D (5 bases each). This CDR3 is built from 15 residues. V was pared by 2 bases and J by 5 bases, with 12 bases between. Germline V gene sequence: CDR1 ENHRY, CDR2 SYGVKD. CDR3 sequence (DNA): TGTGCCATCAGTGAGGCGAGGGGTTGGACCGGGGAGCTGTTTTTT. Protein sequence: CAISEARGWTGELFF.